The 22 T cell receptor beta chains given below trace back to one sample, sequenced in a study of cytomegalovirus exposure and HLA in healthy donors (dated by TCRdb to 2016 to 2017). Libraries came from the immunoSEQ multiplex PCR assay. TCRdb provides this immuneACCESS table in a form limited to in-frame rearrangements. Some clones are lacking; in checked studies, under half of them reflect an unresolved V gene, and why the rest are absent is not known. The sample table lists about 130,000 clones, 85% to 90% of them with a count of one. Roughly 6.4% of the sample comes from the top ten. Material for sequencing was PBMCs. These receptors originate from a woman between 25 and 40 years old in good health and CMV-seropositive.

The rearrangement uses TRBV9 and TRBJ2-1, with D perhaps matching TRBD2 (6 bases). The CDR3 is 14 residues long. The V end lost 4 bases, the J end lost 8 bases, and 16 bases lay between the germline ends. The germline V gene encodes CDR1 SGDLS and CDR2 YYNGEE. CDR3 DNA: TGTGCCAGCAGCCCACGGGTCGGGGGAGATGAGCAGTTCTTC. Translation gives CASSPRVGGDEQFF.

V and J are TRBV5-1 and TRBJ1-4; D is ambiguous. Germline V CDR1 and CDR2: SGHRS, YFSETQ. The CDR3 runs to 14 residues. The V and J ends lost 8 bases and 3 bases respectively, with 14 bases between them. The CDR3 DNA sequence: TGCGCCAGTTCCGAGGCTACGGCTAATGAAAAACTGTTTTTT. The encoded protein is CASSEATANEKLFF.

V and J are TRBV1 and TRBJ1-4; no check of the table's D call, TRBD1, against the DNA was made. TRBV1 is listed as a pseudogene. The CDR3 length is 19 residues. CDR3: CTSSPGHIEMNGRPEELFF. The CDR3 DNA is TGCACCAGCAGCCCGGGACATATTGAGATGAATGGGAGACCCGAGGAACTGTTTTTT.

This chain joins TRBV28 and TRBJ2-7; TRBD2 aligns across 13 bases. Per the germline V gene, CDR1 is MDHEN and CDR2 is SYDVKM. The CDR3 extends over 15 amino acids. The ends lost 3 bases at V and 5 bases at J; junction bases unmatched: 4. This chain's CDR3 is CASSFRTSGRNEQYF. CDR3 nucleotide sequence: TGTGCCAGCAGTTTTCGGACTAGCGGGAGAAACGAGCAGTACTTC.

The V gene is TRBV5-1, the J gene TRBJ2-3; 7 nucleotides align to TRBD1. The CDR3 spans 14 residues. Germline CDR1 reads SGHRS; CDR2 reads YFSETQ. The trim removed 4 bases at V and 0 bases at J, leaving 2 bases unmatched. In nucleotides, the CDR3 is TGCGCCAGCAGCAAACAGGGGAGCACAGATACGCAGTATTTT. Translating it yields CASSKQGSTDTQYF.

The gene calls are TRBV19 and TRBJ1-5, with a weak D call TRBD1 (6 bases). Germline V lookup: CDR1 LNHDA, CDR2 SQIVND (reference sequence). This CDR3 spans 18 amino acids. V dropped 3 bases and J dropped 1 base, with 19 bases sitting between them. This CDR3 reads CASSIRPGDGISNQPQHF. The CDR3 DNA follows: TGTGCCAGTAGTATTAGGCCAGGGGACGGGATAAGCAATCAGCCCCAGCATTTT.

The V and J genes are TRBV28 and TRBJ2-1; TRBD1 matches 11 bases. Trimming at V came to 8 bases and at J to 2 bases, leaving 26 bases not matched to a gene. Germline V gene sequence: CDR1 MDHEN, CDR2 SYDVKM. The CDR3 has 22 amino acids. DNA for the CDR3: TGTGCCAGCCTCTGGACAGGGGGCACGGGAGGGCCTGCCAGAGGAGCCTACAATGAGCAGTTCTTC. Translated: CASLWTGGTGGPARGAYNEQFF.

This clone has a handful of counts. The chain combines TRBV6-1 with TRBJ2-2; D perhaps matches TRBD2 (6 bases). The CDR3 extends over 15 amino acids. The ends were cut back, 2 bases at V and 4 bases at J, with 11 bases in the middle. The V gene's germline CDR1 is MNHNS and CDR2 SASEGT. The DNA of the CDR3 is TGTGCCAGCAGTGAACTGGCGGGAACCACCGGGGAGCTGTTTTTT. Its protein is CASSELAGTTGELFF.

The CDR3 region is CASSAGLHSQETQYF. In DNA form, the CDR3 reads TGTGCCAGCAGCGCCGGACTGCACAGCCAAGAGACCCAGTACTTC. This chain links TRBV5-5 with TRBJ2-5; TRBD2 is a possible D gene (5 bases). Germline values: CDR1 SGHKS, CDR2 YYEKEE (reference sequence). The CDR3 consists of 15 residues. The V end was cut by 4 bases, the J end by 1 base, with 14 bases between.

This clone was picked up one time. J is TRBJ2-5 and V is TRBV6-1, with TRBD2 identical over 10 bases. Losses at the gene ends were 6 bases for V and 5 bases for J; bases not matched to a gene: 9. CDR1 is MNHNS and CDR2 is SASEGT in the germline V gene. The CDR3 length is 15 residues. CDR3 coding DNA: TGTGCCAGCAGGCCACTAGCGGGGAGTCCTGAGACCCAGTACTTC. Its protein product is CASRPLAGSPETQYF.

The chain links TRBV27 to TRBJ2-1, with a possible D match to TRBD2 (6 bases). This CDR3 has 14 amino acids. Germline CDR1 and CDR2: MNHEY and SMNVEV (reference sequence). V was cut by 4 bases and J by 6 bases, with 13 bases left in between. CDR3 DNA sequence: TGTGCCAGCAGTTGGGACCGGGGGTCCAATGAGCAGTTCTTC. Translating it yields CASSWDRGSNEQFF.

This chain uses TRBV18 with TRBJ2-7, with 8 bases fitting TRBD2. The germline gives CDR1 KGHSH, CDR2 LQKENI. CDR3 size: 14 residues. V lost 2 bases and J lost 1; bases outside the gene matches: 1. For the CDR3, the DNA is TGTGCCAGCTCACCAACTAGCGGTTCCTACGAGCAGTACTTC. Translating gives CASSPTSGSYEQYF. The full variable domain, in which reference TRBV18 and TRBJ2-7 provide the parts outside the CDR3, is NAGVMQNPRHLVRRRGQEARLRCSPMKGHSHVYWYRQLPEEGLKFMVYLQKENIIDESGMPKERFSAEFPKEGPSILRIQQVVRGDSAAYFCASSPTSGSYEQYFGPGTRLTVT.

CDR3 nucleotide sequence: TGTGCCAGCAGTTTATCCCACTACTCGTACGAGCAGTACTTC. Amino acid sequence: CASSLSHYSYEQYF. V and J are TRBV27 and TRBJ2-7; D gene ambiguous. Trimming left V 0 bases short and J 4 bases short, with 10 bases between. Germline CDR1 and CDR2: MNHEY and SMNVEV (reference sequence). This CDR3 region has 14 residues.

This chain links TRBV7-2 with TRBJ2-2; 7 bases are a match to TRBD1. The germline V gene encodes CDR1 SGHTA and CDR2 FQGNSA. With 0 bases clipped from V and 2 bases from J, the junction kept 3 bases outside the gene matches. The CDR3 extends over 16 amino acids. CDR3 region: CASSLAHRGNTGELFF. In nucleotides, the CDR3 is TGTGCCAGCAGCTTAGCCCACAGGGGAAACACCGGGGAGCTGTTTTTT.

The chain employs TRBV28 and TRBJ2-6; D is possibly TRBD2 (6 bases). CDR3 length equals 18 residues. Germline V gene lookup returns CDR1 MDHEN and CDR2 SYDVKM. Trimming cost V 4 bases and J 4 bases, with 20 bases left between them. CDR3 sequence reads: CASSSLGGTSKGANVLTF. The CDR3 DNA sequence: TGTGCCAGCAGTTCCCTCGGGGGAACATCGAAAGGGGCCAACGTCCTGACTTTC.

This chain connects TRBV14 to TRBJ2-7; 9 nucleotides match TRBD1. Germline CDR1 and CDR2: SGHDN and FVKESK. V gave up 5 bases and J gave up 4 bases; unmatched junction bases: 6. The CDR3 covers 14 residues. CDR3 coding DNA: TGTGCCAGCAGCATAGGGACAGGGATTTACGAGCAGTACTTC. Translated, it gives CASSIGTGIYEQYF.

This clone was found many times. The chain is built from TRBV6-5 and TRBJ2-7; 8 nucleotides agree with TRBD2. Germline lookup yields CDR1 MNHEY and CDR2 SVGAGI. Trimming cost V 8 bases and J 3 bases; bases outside gene matches: 6. The CDR3 totals 13 residues. CDR3 residues: CASASGFDYEQYF. The CDR3 nucleotides are TGTGCCAGCGCTAGCGGGTTCGACTACGAGCAGTACTTC.

The chain employs TRBV28 and TRBJ1-5, with unresolved D. This CDR3 contains 17 residues. Per germline, CDR1 MDHEN and CDR2 SYDVKM. V lost 7 bases to trimming and J lost 7 bases, with 26 bases between them. CDR3 DNA: TGTGCCAGCACCCCAGCTTTGGCACCAAAGCGATCGCAGCCCCAGCATTTT. It specifies CASTPALAPKRSQPQHF. Combining the CDR3 with reference TRBV28 and TRBJ1-5 gives the whole variable domain DVKVTQSSRYLVKRTGEKVFLECVQDMDHENMFWYRQDPGLGLRLIYFSYDVKMKEKGDIPEGYSVSREKKERFSLILESASTNQTSMYLCASTPALAPKRSQPQHFGDGTRLSIL.

The J gene is TRBJ2-3, the V gene TRBV2; D is possibly TRBD2 (6 bases). V was cut by 6 bases and J by 4 bases, with 14 bases left in between. Per the germline V gene, CDR1 is SNHLY and CDR2 is FYNNEI. The CDR3 consists of 14 residues. CDR3 DNA: TGTGCCAGCAGGCCACGCGGGGTTGCAGATACGCAGTATTTT. Amino acid sequence: CASRPRGVADTQYF.

The CDR3 DNA reads as TGTGCCACCAGCGGATATACAGGGGGGCAAGAGACCCAGTACTTC. It yields the protein CATSGYTGGQETQYF. The chain is built from TRBV15 and TRBJ2-5; 8 bases fit TRBD1. Germline assignment: CDR1 LNHNV and CDR2 YYDKDF (reference sequence). CDR3 length: 15 amino acids. V lost 5 bases to trimming and J lost 2 bases; unmatched junction nucleotides: 7.

This clone was observed a single time. The V call is TRBV15, the J call TRBJ2-3; the match to TRBD2 covers 7 bases. The V gene end was trimmed by 4 bases and the J gene end by 2 bases; junction bases not matched to a gene: 15. The CDR3 consists of 18 residues. Germline V CDR1 and CDR2: LNHNV, YYDKDF (reference sequence). CDR3 protein: CATSKGLAAIGDTDTQYF. As DNA, the CDR3 is TGTGCCACCAGCAAGGGGCTAGCGGCCATTGGGGACACAGATACGCAGTATTTT. The entire variable domain, with the rest obtained from reference TRBV15 and TRBJ2-3, is as follows: DAMVIQNPRYQVTQFGKPVTLSCSQTLNHNVMYWYQQKSSQAPKLLFHYYDKDFNNEADTPDNFQSRRPNTSFCFLDIRSPGLGDTAMYLCATSKGLAAIGDTDTQYFGPGTRLTVL.

This clone came up many times. The chain links TRBV7-8 to TRBJ2-1; 10 nucleotides align to TRBD2. After removal of 3 bases from V and 9 bases from J, the junction contained 8 bases not matched to a gene. Per the germline V gene, CDR1 is SGHVS and CDR2 is FQNEAQ. The CDR3 totals 15 residues. The CDR3 spells CASSFRAGGMSEQFF. The CDR3 DNA follows: TGTGCCAGCAGCTTTAGAGCGGGAGGGATGAGTGAGCAGTTCTTC.